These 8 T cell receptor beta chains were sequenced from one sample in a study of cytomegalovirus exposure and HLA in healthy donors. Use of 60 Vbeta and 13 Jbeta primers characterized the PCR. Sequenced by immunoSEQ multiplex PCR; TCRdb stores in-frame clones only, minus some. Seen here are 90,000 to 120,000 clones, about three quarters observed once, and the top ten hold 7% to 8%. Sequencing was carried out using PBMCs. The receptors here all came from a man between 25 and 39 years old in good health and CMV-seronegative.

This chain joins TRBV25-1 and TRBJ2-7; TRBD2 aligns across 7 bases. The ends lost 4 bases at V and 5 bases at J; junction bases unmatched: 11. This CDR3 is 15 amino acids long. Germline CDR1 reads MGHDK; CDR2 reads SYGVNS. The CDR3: CASSVGGGSLNEQYF. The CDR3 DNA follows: TGTGCCAGCAGTGTTGGGGGAGGGAGCCTCAACGAGCAGTACTTC.

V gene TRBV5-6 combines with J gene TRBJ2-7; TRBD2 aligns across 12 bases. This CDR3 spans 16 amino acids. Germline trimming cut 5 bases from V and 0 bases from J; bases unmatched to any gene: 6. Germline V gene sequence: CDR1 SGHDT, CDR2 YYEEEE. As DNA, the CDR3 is TGTGCCAGCAGAAGAGGGACTAGCGGGTACTCCTACGAGCAGTACTTC. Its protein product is CASRRGTSGYSYEQYF. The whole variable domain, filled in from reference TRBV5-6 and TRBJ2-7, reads DAGVTQSPTHLIKTRGQQVTLRCSPKSGHDTVSWYQQALGQGPQFIFQYYEEEERQRGNFPDRFSGHQFPNYSSELNVNALLLGDSALYLCASRRGTSGYSYEQYFGPGTRLTVT.

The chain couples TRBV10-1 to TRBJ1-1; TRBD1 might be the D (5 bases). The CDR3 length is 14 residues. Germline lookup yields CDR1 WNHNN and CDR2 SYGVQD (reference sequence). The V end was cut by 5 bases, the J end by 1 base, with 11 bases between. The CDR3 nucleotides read TGCGCCAGCAGTCTGGACACAGAGAACACTGAAGCTTTCTTT. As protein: CASSLDTENTEAFF.

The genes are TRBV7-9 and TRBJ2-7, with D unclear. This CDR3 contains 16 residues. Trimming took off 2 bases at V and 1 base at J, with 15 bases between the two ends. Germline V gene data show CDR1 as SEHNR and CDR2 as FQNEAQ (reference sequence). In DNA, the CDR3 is TGTGCCAGCAGCTTAATTCTAACGGGTGGGTCCTACGAGCAGTACTTC. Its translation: CASSLILTGGSYEQYF.

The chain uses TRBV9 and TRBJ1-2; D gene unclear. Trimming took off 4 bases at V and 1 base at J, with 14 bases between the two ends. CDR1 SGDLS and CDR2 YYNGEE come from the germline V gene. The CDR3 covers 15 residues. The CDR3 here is CASSPTLQFNYGYTF. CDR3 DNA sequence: TGTGCCAGCAGCCCGACGTTACAGTTTAACTATGGCTACACCTTC.

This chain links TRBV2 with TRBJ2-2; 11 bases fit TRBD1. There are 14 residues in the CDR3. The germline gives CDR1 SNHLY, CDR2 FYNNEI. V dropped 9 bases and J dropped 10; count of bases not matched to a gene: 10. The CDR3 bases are TGTGCCAGGCAAAAGGACAGGGGGCAGGAGGAGCTGTTTTTT. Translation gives CARQKDRGQEELFF. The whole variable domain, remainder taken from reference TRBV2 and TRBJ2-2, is EPEVTQTPSHQVTQMGQEVILRCVPISNHLYFYWYRQILGQKVEFLVSFYNNEISEKSEIFDDQFSVERPDGSNFTLKIRSTKLEDSAMYFCARQKDRGQEELFFGEGSRLTVL.

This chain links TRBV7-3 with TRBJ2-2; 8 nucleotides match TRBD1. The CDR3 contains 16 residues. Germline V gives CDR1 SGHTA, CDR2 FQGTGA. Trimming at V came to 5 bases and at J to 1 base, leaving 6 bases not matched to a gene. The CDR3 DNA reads TGTGCCAGCAGCCTACAGGGGGATGGGAACACCGGGGAGCTGTTTTTT. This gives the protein CASSLQGDGNTGELFF.

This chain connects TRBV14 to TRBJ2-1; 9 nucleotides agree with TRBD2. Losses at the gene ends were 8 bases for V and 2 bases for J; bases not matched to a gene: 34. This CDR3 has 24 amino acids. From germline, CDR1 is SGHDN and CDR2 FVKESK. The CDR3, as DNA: TGTGCCAGCGTCACTGGCGGGAGGGTCGCTGGGCCCTCAAGGGACATGCTCCCCTACAATGAGCAGTTCTTC. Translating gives CASVTGGRVAGPSRDMLPYNEQFF. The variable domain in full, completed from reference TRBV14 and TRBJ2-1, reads EAGVTQFPSHSVIEKGQTVTLRCDPISGHDNLYWYRRVMGKEIKFLLHFVKESKQDESGMPNNRFLAERTGGTYSTLKVQPAELEDSGVYFCASVTGGRVAGPSRDMLPYNEQFFGPGTRLTVL.